In its sample, the clone carrying this T cell receptor (beta chain) was seen once. What it binds is unknown. The entry originates in a study of T cell responses to AZD1222 COVID-19 vaccine. Study summary: The analysis combined second doses at about 4 or about 12 weeks.

CDR1 and CDR2 from the germline V gene are LGHDT and YNNKEL (reference sequence). After removal of 4 bases from V and 9 bases from J, the junction contained 4 bases not matched to a gene. This CDR3 has 14 residues. Study findings and constraints: White British ancestry dominated among donors, who included more females, and clonal diversity was possibly underestimated. Repertoires in all cases were sampled only once the peak T cell response had passed. In the spike-specific TCR repertoire, nearly half reportedly target unmutated variant regions.

Assay: immunoSEQ multiplex PCR; the TCRdb copy retains only in-frame clones and omits some. Among more than 65,000 clones listed, almost 80% were seen once. V gene TRBV3-1 (or the pseudogene TRBV3-2) combines with J gene TRBJ1-6; 9 bases fit TRBD1. The clonotype comes from an adult in good health. The specimen was peripheral blood, collected on day 0 of AZD1222 vaccination. The CDR3 loop reads CASSPGTGRSPLHF. The CDR3 nucleotides are TGTGCCAGCAGCCCCGGGACAGGGCGTTCACCCCTCCACTTT.